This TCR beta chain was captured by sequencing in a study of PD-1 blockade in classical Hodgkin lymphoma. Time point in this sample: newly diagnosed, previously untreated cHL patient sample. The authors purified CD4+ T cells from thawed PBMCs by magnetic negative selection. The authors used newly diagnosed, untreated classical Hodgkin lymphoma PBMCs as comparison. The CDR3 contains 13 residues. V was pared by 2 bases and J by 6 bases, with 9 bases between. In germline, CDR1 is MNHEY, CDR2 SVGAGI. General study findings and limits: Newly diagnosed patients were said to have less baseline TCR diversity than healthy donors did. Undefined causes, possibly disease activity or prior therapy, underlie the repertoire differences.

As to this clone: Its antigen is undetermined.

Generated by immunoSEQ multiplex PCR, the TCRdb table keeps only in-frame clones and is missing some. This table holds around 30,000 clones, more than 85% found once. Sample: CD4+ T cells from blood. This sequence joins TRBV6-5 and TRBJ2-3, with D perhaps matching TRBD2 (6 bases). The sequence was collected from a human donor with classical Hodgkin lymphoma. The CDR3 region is CASSYPSGDTQYF. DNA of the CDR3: TGTGCCAGCAGTTACCCCAGCGGGGATACGCAGTATTTT.